Sequencing of this T cell receptor beta chain was carried out in a study of cytomegalovirus exposure and HLA in healthy donors. About the study: Sequencing of about 179 million T cells in an earlier analysis found around 110 million unique TCR beta sequences.

CDR3 length: 15 residues. Germline CDR1 reads SGHRS; CDR2 reads YFSETQ. V dropped 0 bases and J dropped 5; count of bases not matched to a gene: 3. PCR was performed using 60 Vbeta and 13 Jbeta primers. Profiled with immunoSEQ multiplex PCR; TCRdb holds only in-frame clones, not every one. The sample shows around 190,000 clones, 75% to 85% of them seen only once. Whereas donors were nominally healthy upon sampling, unrecorded immune exposures were probable. Regarding the study as a whole: The authors enumerated around 150 TCR beta chains as linked to cytomegalovirus.

For this clone: The antigen is not known.

The chain couples TRBV5-1 to TRBJ2-1; 9 nucleotides agree with TRBD2. Sequencing was done on a sample of PBMCs. The receptor comes from a girl aged 2-10 years in good health and CMV-seropositive. CDR3 loop: CASSLVPSGDNEQFF. The CDR3 region has the DNA TGCGCCAGCAGCTTGGTCCCTAGCGGGGACAATGAGCAGTTCTTC.